The source of this T cell receptor beta chain is a study of cytomegalovirus exposure and HLA in healthy donors. Both 60 Vbeta primers and 13 Jbeta primers went into the PCR. Some clones are missing from TCRdb's copy, which holds only in-frame ones; the method was immunoSEQ multiplex PCR. The sample has under 50,000 clones; the top ten hold roughly 17%. CDR1 is SGHRS, CDR2 YFSETQ, per germline. V was pared by 0 bases and J by 2 bases, with 14 bases between. This CDR3 comprises 16 residues. As regards this clone: The antigen remains undetermined.

Whole-study results and caveats: The later analysis indicated that the majority of CMV-associated TCR beta chains appeared HLA-restricted.

Input material: PBMCs. The J gene is TRBJ1-1, the V gene TRBV5-1; D gene ambiguous. The TCR originated in a male donor in good health and CMV-seronegative. For the CDR3, the DNA is TGCGCCAGCAGCTTGGGCCCACAAACGGGAAACACTGAAGCTTTCTTT. Its translation is CASSLGPQTGNTEAFF.